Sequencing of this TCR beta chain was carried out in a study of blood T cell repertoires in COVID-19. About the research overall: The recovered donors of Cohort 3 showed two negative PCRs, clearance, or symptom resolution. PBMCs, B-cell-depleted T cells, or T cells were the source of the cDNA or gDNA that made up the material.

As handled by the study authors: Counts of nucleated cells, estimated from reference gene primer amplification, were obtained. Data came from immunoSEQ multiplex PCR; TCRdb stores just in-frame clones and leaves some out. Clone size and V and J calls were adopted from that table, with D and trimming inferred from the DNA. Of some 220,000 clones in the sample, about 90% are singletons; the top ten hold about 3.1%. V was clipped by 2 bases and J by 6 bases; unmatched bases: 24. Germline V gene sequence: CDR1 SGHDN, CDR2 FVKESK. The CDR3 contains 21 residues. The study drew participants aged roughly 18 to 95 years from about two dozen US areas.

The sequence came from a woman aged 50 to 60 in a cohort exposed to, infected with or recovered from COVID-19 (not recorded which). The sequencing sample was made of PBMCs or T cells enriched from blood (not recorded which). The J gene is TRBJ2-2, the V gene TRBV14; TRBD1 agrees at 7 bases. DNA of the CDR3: TGTGCCAGCAGCCAATTGGTCTTTTTCGGTAGGGGGCAGAAGGAAGCCGGGGAGCTGTTTTTT. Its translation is CASSQLVFFGRGQKEAGELFF.